Following are 30 T cell receptor beta chains from one sample sequenced in a study of blood T cell repertoires in COVID-19 (dated by TCRdb to about 2020). The library relied on the immunoSEQ multiplex PCR assay. As stored in TCRdb, this immuneACCESS dataset retains in-frame rearrangements with V and J assigned. A fraction of the clones does not appear; measured against another copy, unresolved V genes explain less than half of the discrepancy, and the remainder lacks a known reason. The sample table holds approximately 300,000 clones, of which roughly 90% were seen once. Of the sample, roughly 5.3% falls within the top ten clones. The material sequenced was PBMCs or T cells enriched from blood (not recorded which). The receptors shown here come from a man in his 60s who had recovered from COVID-19.

The rearrangement uses TRBV7-2 and TRBJ2-7; 11 nucleotides match TRBD1. Germline trimming cut 4 bases from V and 0 bases from J; bases unmatched to any gene: 5. CDR1 is SGHTA and CDR2 is FQGNSA in the germline V gene. The CDR3 consists of 16 residues. CDR3: CASSSTGTGGSYEQYF. The CDR3 region has the DNA TGTGCCAGCAGCTCAACCGGGACAGGGGGCTCCTACGAGCAGTACTTC.

This chain connects TRBV30 to TRBJ2-2; TRBD2 is a possible D gene (5 bases). The CDR3 spans 14 residues. Per the germline V gene, CDR1 is GTSNPN and CDR2 is SVGIG (reference sequence). Trimming shortened V by 0 bases and J by 6 bases, and 11 bases separated the two germline ends. The CDR3 reads CAWSVWPSPGELFF. DNA for the CDR3: TGTGCCTGGAGTGTTTGGCCTAGCCCCGGGGAGCTGTTTTTT.

This rearrangement joins TRBV5-4 to TRBJ2-7; D remains unclear. V lost 2 bases to trimming and J lost 7 bases, with 10 bases between them. The CDR3 is made up of 12 amino acids. Germline loops: CDR1 SGHNT, CDR2 YYREEE (reference sequence). DNA of the CDR3: TGTGCCAGCAGCTTTTTGCGCGAGGAGCAGTACTTC. Amino acid sequence: CASSFLREEQYF.

Only one count was recorded for this clone. The chain is built from TRBV19 and TRBJ1-2; possible D gene TRBD1, 6 bases. This CDR3 comprises 14 residues. V shed 6 bases and J shed 7 bases, with 18 bases lying between them. Per germline, CDR1 LNHDA and CDR2 SQIVND (reference sequence). CDR3 loop: CASSPRGADGGYTF. As DNA, the CDR3 is TGTGCCAGTAGCCCGCGGGGGGCCGACGGTGGCTACACCTTC.

The CDR3 is CASSIAGAGVRLRGEQFF. Written as DNA, the CDR3 is TGTGCCAGTAGTATAGCAGGAGCGGGAGTACGCCTCCGAGGTGAGCAGTTCTTC. The chain uses TRBV19 and TRBJ2-1, with TRBD2 matching over 8 bases. Germline V gene lookup returns CDR1 LNHDA and CDR2 SQIVND (reference sequence). J was trimmed by 9 bases and V by 1 base; bases with no gene match: 17. This CDR3 region has 18 residues.

The chain employs TRBV15 and TRBJ2-7; 7 nucleotides line up with TRBD2. The V and J ends lost 1 base and 3 bases, in that order; junction bases with no gene match: 6. Germline values: CDR1 LNHNV, CDR2 YYDKDF (reference sequence). The CDR3 has 15 amino acids. CDR3 amino acids: CATSRVMSGNYEQYF. CDR3 nucleotides: TGTGCCACCAGCAGAGTTATGAGCGGGAACTACGAGCAGTACTTC.

This chain connects TRBV19 to TRBJ1-5; TRBD1 might be the D (5 bases). V lost 5 bases to trimming and J lost 1 base, with 15 bases between them. In germline, CDR1 is LNHDA, CDR2 SQIVND (reference sequence). This CDR3 has 16 residues. CDR3 nucleotide sequence: TGTGCCAGTAGTCCGGCCCTAGGGGTGAGCAATCAGCCCCAGCATTTT. Translation gives CASSPALGVSNQPQHF. Full variable domain (rest looked up from reference TRBV19 and TRBJ1-5): DGGITQSPKYLFRKEGQNVTLSCEQNLNHDAMYWYRQDPGQGLRLIYYSQIVNDFQKGDIAEGYSVSREKKESFPLTVTSAQKNPTAFYLCASSPALGVSNQPQHFGDGTRLSIL.

In DNA, the CDR3 is TGTGCCAGCAATAAAGGTGGAGGAGCGGGTGAGCAGTTCTTC. Its translation is CASNKGGGAGEQFF. The rearrangement links TRBV7-9 to TRBJ2-1; a weak D match, TRBD2 (6 bases). The CDR3 has 14 amino acids. The V gene lost 7 bases and the J gene lost 9 bases, with 19 bases spanning the gap. In germline, CDR1 is SEHNR, CDR2 FQNEAQ (reference sequence).

The chain uses TRBV28 and TRBJ1-2; D might be TRBD1 (5 bases). Trimming left V 6 bases short and J 4 bases short, with 18 bases between. CDR3 length: 15 residues. Germline lookup yields CDR1 MDHEN and CDR2 SYDVKM. CDR3 nucleotide sequence: TGTGCCAGCAGCCTGACAGAGAGACCCTTCTATGGCTACACCTTC. Translation: CASSLTERPFYGYTF.

This chain uses TRBV19 with TRBJ2-7, with 7 positions matching TRBD1. CDR1 and CDR2 from the germline V gene are LNHDA and SQIVND (reference sequence). V gave up 4 bases and J gave up 4 bases; unmatched junction bases: 7. The CDR3 sequence is 14 residues long. CDR3 amino acids: CASSKGTVLYEQYF. The CDR3 DNA sequence: TGTGCCAGTAGTAAGGGGACAGTCCTTTACGAGCAGTACTTC.

The rearrangement links TRBV5-4 to TRBJ2-5, with 7 bases matching TRBD2. Trimming at V came to 9 bases and at J to 5 bases, leaving 16 bases not matched to a gene. The CDR3 totals 15 residues. Germline-derived CDR1 and CDR2 are SGHNT and YYREEE (reference sequence). The DNA of the CDR3 is TGTGCCACCCATGGGGGGGGAACGAGTGAGGAGACCCAGTACTTC. Translation gives CATHGGGTSEETQYF.

The rearrangement links TRBV28 to TRBJ2-7; the match to TRBD1 covers 8 bases. The CDR3 length is 15 residues. The germline V gene has CDR1 MDHEN and CDR2 SYDVKM. V was pared by 7 bases and J by 0 bases, with 8 bases of the junction left unmatched. The CDR3 DNA follows: TGTGCCAGCAAGAGACGGACAGGGAACTCCTACGAGCAGTACTTC. Its protein product is CASKRRTGNSYEQYF.

The V call is TRBV21-1, the J call TRBJ1-4; TRBD1, as called in the table, went unchecked against the DNA. TRBV21-1 is a listed pseudogene. CDR3 size: 16 residues. The CDR3 DNA reads as TGTGCCAGCAGCGCAGGGTCGGACAGGGACTACGAAAAACTGTTTTTT. Amino acids: CASSAGSDRDYEKLFF.

This CDR3 is CASSAASGTDTQYF. CDR3 nucleotide sequence: TGCGCCAGCAGCGCAGCTAGCGGCACAGATACGCAGTATTTT. The chain combines TRBV5-1 with TRBJ2-3; a weak D match, TRBD2 (6 bases). CDR1 and CDR2 (germline): SGHRS, YFSETQ. V lost 4 bases, J lost 1 base, and 10 bases lay in between. CDR3 length: 14 amino acids. Full variable domain (missing parts from reference TRBV5-1 and TRBJ2-3): KAGVTQTPRYLIKTRGQQVTLSCSPISGHRSVSWYQQTPGQGLQFLFEYFSETQRNKGNFPGRFSGRQFSNSRSEMNVSTLELGDSALYLCASSAASGTDTQYFGPGTRLTVL.

The chain joins TRBV18 to TRBJ2-7, with TRBD1 matching 7 bases. V lost 3 bases and J lost 3; bases outside the gene matches: 8. The CDR3 spans 15 residues. Germline-derived CDR1 and CDR2 are KGHSH and LQKENI. This CDR3 is CASSPLGTDYYEQYF. CDR3 bases: TGTGCCAGCTCACCTCTAGGGACAGATTACTACGAGCAGTACTTC.

This clone came up once. The chain is built from TRBV6-5 and TRBJ1-1; D remains unclear. Germline loops: CDR1 MNHEY, CDR2 SVGAGI. The CDR3 runs 16 residues. Trimming stripped 0 bases from V and 4 bases from J, with 15 bases between. Here the CDR3 reads CASSYSRARLGTEAFF. CDR3 DNA: TGTGCCAGCAGTTACTCGAGGGCGAGACTGGGCACTGAAGCTTTCTTT.

This clone was observed once. The chain uses TRBV19 and TRBJ2-1, with TRBD2 matching over 7 bases. CDR3 length: 15 residues. CDR1 is LNHDA, CDR2 SQIVND, per germline (reference sequence). With 4 bases clipped from V and 5 bases from J, the junction kept 8 bases outside the gene matches. CDR3 residues: CASSTEGLYNNEQFF. The CDR3 DNA reads TGTGCCAGTAGTACGGAGGGACTATACAACAATGAGCAGTTCTTC.

V gene TRBV19 combines with J gene TRBJ2-1; 9 bases map to TRBD1. The CDR3 runs to 15 residues. V lost 2 bases and J lost 6; bases outside the gene matches: 5. Germline values: CDR1 LNHDA, CDR2 SQIVND (reference sequence). The CDR3 DNA is TGTGCCAGTAGTATAACGGGGACAGGGTCCAATGAGCAGTTCTTC. Its translation is CASSITGTGSNEQFF.

The V and J genes are TRBV6-1 and TRBJ2-7; 8 bases agree with TRBD1. The germline gives CDR1 MNHNS, CDR2 SASEGT. This CDR3 is 14 amino acids long. J was trimmed by 6 bases and V by 3 bases; bases with no gene match: 7. CDR3 in DNA: TGTGCCAGCAGTGAGCAGAGGACAGGGCCCGAGCAGTACTTC. As protein: CASSEQRTGPEQYF.

The chain carries TRBV5-4 and TRBJ1-4; 7 nucleotides agree with TRBD1. The CDR3 consists of 15 residues. V shed 4 bases and J 7 bases; nucleotides not matched to a gene: 10. CDR1 SGHNT and CDR2 YYREEE come from the germline V gene (reference sequence). Written as DNA, the CDR3 is TGTGCCAGCAGCGTGGACCGGGACAGCGCTGAAAAACTGTTTTTT. This codes for CASSVDRDSAEKLFF.

This chain connects TRBV1 to TRBJ1-4; the D segment call TRBD1 is taken from the table without a DNA check. TRBV1 is a pseudogene locus. This CDR3 has 17 amino acids. The CDR3: CTSSTRQGALSNEKLFF. The CDR3 DNA reads TGCACCAGCAGCACCCGACAGGGGGCGCTGAGTAATGAAAAACTGTTTTTT.

This chain uses TRBV7-2 with TRBJ2-1; D might be TRBD2 (6 bases). The ends were cut back, 4 bases at V and 0 bases at J, with 13 bases in the middle. The length of the CDR3 is 16 residues. The germline V gene encodes CDR1 SGHTA and CDR2 FQGNSA. The CDR3 nucleotides are TGTGCCAGCAGCTCTCCGGGAGCGAGCTCCTACAATGAGCAGTTCTTC. It encodes CASSSPGASSYNEQFF.

Concerning this clone itself: The same CDR3 also results from other DNA sequences found in this sample. V gene TRBV2 combines with J gene TRBJ2-7; D might be TRBD2 (6 bases). Germline V lookup: CDR1 SNHLY, CDR2 FYNNEI. V lost 5 bases, J lost 4 bases, and 9 bases lay in between. This CDR3 contains 12 residues. This chain's CDR3 is CASSPTSYEQYF. As DNA, the CDR3 is TGTGCCAGCAGTCCGACTAGTTACGAGCAGTACTTC. The full variable domain, in which reference TRBV2 and TRBJ2-7 provide the parts outside the CDR3, is EPEVTQTPSHQVTQMGQEVILRCVPISNHLYFYWYRQILGQKVEFLVSFYNNEISEKSEIFDDQFSVERPDGSNFTLKIRSTKLEDSAMYFCASSPTSYEQYFGPGTRLTVT.

The genes are TRBV5-1 and TRBJ2-2, with 11 bases that match TRBD2. V lost 5 bases, J lost 6 bases, and 6 bases stayed unmatched. This CDR3 is 15 amino acids long. CDR1 SGHRS and CDR2 YFSETQ come from the germline V gene. This CDR3 is CASRHVAGGPGELFF. For the CDR3, the DNA is TGCGCCAGCAGACACGTAGCGGGAGGGCCCGGGGAGCTGTTTTTT.

The chain joins TRBV18 to TRBJ1-1; 9 positions match TRBD1. The CDR3 extends over 16 amino acids. The J segment lost 0 bases and the V segment lost 3 bases, leaving 5 bases of the junction unmatched. Germline-derived CDR1 and CDR2 are KGHSH and LQKENI. For the CDR3, the DNA is TGTGCCAGCTCACCTACGAACAGGGGGCTGAACACTGAAGCTTTCTTT. Its translation is CASSPTNRGLNTEAFF.

The V call is TRBV6-2 or TRBV6-3, the J call TRBJ1-6; 8 nucleotides line up with TRBD1. The V gene end was trimmed by 4 bases and the J gene end by 4 bases; junction bases not matched to a gene: 6. CDR1 and CDR2 from the germline V gene are MNHEY and SVGEGT. This CDR3 comprises 16 residues. CDR3 amino acids: CASSSSQGAYNSPLHF. The CDR3, as DNA: TGTGCCAGCAGTTCGTCCCAGGGGGCATATAATTCACCCCTCCACTTT.

This clone has just one count. The chain combines TRBV28 with TRBJ1-5; D gene ambiguous. The V gene's germline CDR1 is MDHEN and CDR2 SYDVKM. Trimming left V 6 bases short and J 1 base short, with 7 bases between. This CDR3 contains 13 residues. The chain's CDR3 is CASRVQSNQPQHF. As DNA, the CDR3 is TGTGCCAGCAGGGTACAGAGCAATCAGCCCCAGCATTTT.

The V and J genes are TRBV6-1 and TRBJ1-2; a possible D gene is TRBD1 (6 bases). V lost 2 bases and J lost 6, with 16 bases in between. Germline CDR1 and CDR2: MNHNS and SASEGT. CDR3 length equals 15 residues. CDR3 protein: CASSESDSPRDGYTF. CDR3 coding DNA: TGTGCCAGCAGTGAATCGGACAGTCCGAGGGATGGCTACACCTTC.

CDR3 in amino acids: CASSFGQGTTGETQYF. CDR3 coding DNA: TGTGCCAGCAGTTTCGGACAGGGGACGACAGGGGAGACCCAGTACTTC. J is TRBJ2-5 and V is TRBV5-5; 9 nucleotides agree with TRBD1. There are 16 residues in the CDR3. The germline V gene has CDR1 SGHKS and CDR2 YYEKEE (reference sequence). Germline trimming cut 5 bases from V and 5 bases from J; bases unmatched to any gene: 13.

This clone was counted a few times. V is TRBV3-1 (or the pseudogene TRBV3-2) and J is TRBJ1-1; D remains ambiguous. There are 14 residues in the CDR3. The germline V gene has CDR1 LGHDT and CDR2 YNNKEL (reference sequence). Trimming removed 0 bases from V and 7 bases from J, with 12 bases in between. The CDR3 region is CASSQDLSTLEAFF. CDR3 coding DNA: TGTGCCAGCAGCCAAGATCTGAGCACTCTTGAAGCTTTCTTT.